This is a list of T cell receptor beta chains from one sample in a study of blood T cell repertoires in COVID-19. Repertoires were generated with immunoSEQ multiplex PCR, while TCRdb's copy carries only in-frame clones and drops some. The data hold 130,000 or so clones, with nearly 70% observed a single time. The sequencing sample was made of peripheral blood. The receptors stem from an older woman with acute or convalescent COVID-19. CDR3s include the opening cysteine and the closing phenylalanine or tryptophan. The D gene is left open where the match is weak. Expanded clones get a size class; other rows say once, few or many, or leave the size out.

size	V	J	D	length	DNA	CDR3
few	TRBV6-5	TRBJ1-1	TRBD1	13	TGTGCCAGCAGGACAGGGTTGGACACTGAAGCTTTCTTT	CASRTGLDTEAFF
.	TRBV21-1	TRBJ2-5	.	15	TGTGCCAGCAGCAAGCTCGAATCTAGCAGGGAGACCCAGTACTTC	CASSKLESSRETQYF
many	TRBV19	TRBJ2-2	TRBD2	14	TGTGCCACCGCTCTAGCGGGAGGGCTCGGGGAGCTGTTTTTT	CATALAGGLGELFF
.	TRBV12-5	TRBJ1-3	TRBD1	16	TGTGCTAGTGGTCGCGGGACAGCGAACTCTGGAAACACCATATATTTT	CASGRGTANSGNTIYF
.	TRBV5-4	TRBJ2-6	TRBD1	17	TGTGCCAGCAGCTGGACAGGGTCTGGCTCTGGGGCCAACGTCCTGACTTTC	CASSWTGSGSGANVLTF
once	TRBV7-9	TRBJ2-1	.	14	TGTGCCAGCAGCTTAATGGGCAGGGACAATGAGCAGTTCTTC	CASSLMGRDNEQFF
many	TRBV29-1	TRBJ2-7	.	12	TGCAGCGTTGGCGACAGCTTCTACGAGCAGTACTTC	CSVGDSFYEQYF
many	TRBV28	TRBJ2-2	TRBD2	14	TGTGCCAGCCAAGCGGGAGCGAGGACCGGGGAGCTGTTTTTT	CASQAGARTGELFF
few	TRBV28	TRBJ1-1	.	14	TGTGCCAGCAGTTTCGGCGGCACGAACACTGAAGCTTTCTTT	CASSFGGTNTEAFF
.	TRBV19	TRBJ1-2	TRBD1	16	TGTGCCAGTAGTAGCGGACAGGGGAACATAGGGTATGGCTACACCTTC	CASSSGQGNIGYGYTF
few	TRBV19	TRBJ2-5	.	13	TGTGCCAGTAGCGGACTAGACAGGGAGACCCAGTACTTC	CASSGLDRETQYF
.	TRBV30	TRBJ1-6	TRBD1	15	TGTGCCTGGAGTGTGCCCGGGACAGGGAATTCACCCCTCCACTTT	CAWSVPGTGNSPLHF
.	TRBV4-3	TRBJ1-4	.	15	TGCGCCAGCAGCCCCGGAGGGAGGACTAATGAAAAACTGTTTTTT	CASSPGGRTNEKLFF
.	TRBV2	TRBJ1-6	TRBD1	15	TGTGCCAGCAGGCTCCGGGACAGCCTTAATTCACCCCTCCACTTT	CASRLRDSLNSPLHF
.	TRBV6-6	TRBJ2-5	TRBD2	16	TGTGCCAGCAGTCGAAGCGGGAGGATCGGTCAAGAGACCCAGTACTTC	CASSRSGRIGQETQYF
.	TRBV5-4	TRBJ2-7	TRBD1	14	TGTGCCAGCATCGAGGACAGGGGTCGCTACGAGCAGTACTTC	CASIEDRGRYEQYF
.	TRBV2	TRBJ1-6	.	15	TGTGCCAGCAGTGAAACTCGGGGGGATAATTCACCCCTCCACTTT	CASSETRGDNSPLHF
.	TRBV7-9	TRBJ1-2	.	14	TGTGCCAGCAGCTTAGACACAGCTAACTATGGCTACACCTTC	CASSLDTANYGYTF
few	TRBV12-3/TRBV12-4	TRBJ1-1	.	13	TGTGCCAGCAGTCCCTCCCGACAGGCTGAAGCTTTCTTT	CASSPSRQAEAFF
.	TRBV13	TRBJ2-1	TRBD2	19	TGTGCCAGCAGCTTAAGGCGCCTAGCGGGAGGTGGGTCCTACAATGAGCAGTTCTTC	CASSLRRLAGGGSYNEQFF
.	TRBV14	TRBJ2-7	TRBD1	16	TGTGCCAGCAGCCAAGAGATTGGGGGGACAGGGAAAGAGCAGTACTTC	CASSQEIGGTGKEQYF
.	TRBV5-8	TRBJ2-4	.	12	TGTGCCAGCAGTCCAATGGGAGGCATTCAGTACTTC	CASSPMGGIQYF
.	TRBV9	TRBJ1-2	TRBD1	15	TGTGCCAGCAGCATAGGACAGGGGGCAATGGAAGGCTACACCTTC	CASSIGQGAMEGYTF
.	TRBV6-5	TRBJ1-2	.	13	TGTGCCAGCAGTCCCAGGCTTCGCTATGGCTACACCTTC	CASSPRLRYGYTF
.	TRBV7-3	TRBJ1-1	TRBD1	15	TGTGCCAGCAGCTTAAATATGGGGACAGGGTCTGAAGCTTTCTTT	CASSLNMGTGSEAFF
.	TRBV28	TRBJ1-2	.	15	TGTGCCAGCAGTTCCGTCAACCGTAGGAGTTATGGCTACACCTTC	CASSSVNRRSYGYTF
.	TRBV27	TRBJ2-7	TRBD1	13	TGTGCCAGCAGCTTAGGGGGCCTCTACGAGCAGTACTTC	CASSLGGLYEQYF
.	TRBV18	TRBJ2-7	.	12	TGTGCCAGCTCACCACTAGGGGACGAGCAGTACTTC	CASSPLGDEQYF
.	TRBV12-3/TRBV12-4	TRBJ2-7	.	12	TGTGCCAGCAGGGAGGGGGGGCGCGAGCAGTACTTC	CASREGGREQYF
.	TRBV4-1	TRBJ1-3	TRBD1	18	TGCGCCAGCAGCCAAGACGTCCCGGGACAGGGGTCTGGAAACACCATATATTTT	CASSQDVPGQGSGNTIYF